This record covers a single TCR beta chain. Trimming cost V 1 base and J 8 bases; bases outside gene matches: 5. This CDR3 has 15 amino acids. Germline V gene lookup returns CDR1 KGHSH and CDR2 LQKENI. The data were taken from a study of blood T cell repertoires in COVID-19. Study in general: COVID-19 samples collected from the United States, Italy and Spain covered acute and convalescent phases. From T cells, B-cell-depleted T cells, or PBMCs came the material, which was cDNA or gDNA.

The authors' processing: Reference gene primer amplification gave estimated nucleated cell counts. Using immunoSEQ multiplex PCR, the repertoire was profiled, and TCRdb retains in-frame clones only, with some absent. The V and J calls and clone size come from that table; D and trimming were worked out from the DNA. The sample shows tens of thousands of clones, about 90% of them seen only once. The chain carries TRBV18 and TRBJ1-6, with 7 bases that match TRBD1. This receptor was identified in a male donor with acute or convalescent COVID-19. Sequencing was carried out using peripheral blood. This CDR3 reads CASSPQQGTDSPLHF. CDR3 bases: TGTGCCAGCTCACCACAACAGGGGACGGATTCACCCCTCCACTTT.